Below, 3 T cell receptor beta chains from the same sample are listed, as sequenced in a study of control samples from healthy donors and cancer patients. The method was immunoSEQ multiplex PCR; TCRdb's version includes in-frame clones alone and lacks a portion of them. The sample has about 98,000 clones; 70% to 80% are singletons. Material: blood. The receptors derive from a woman in her thirties in good health.

The chain uses TRBV6-4 and TRBJ1-2, with a weak D call TRBD1 (5 bases). Trimming took off 3 bases at V and 4 bases at J, with 21 bases between the two ends. Looked up from germline, CDR1 is MRHNA and CDR2 is SNTAGT. The CDR3 runs to 17 residues. CDR3 DNA sequence: TGTGCCAGCAGTGATTCCGGGACCTCGGTTGGGATCTATGGCTACACCTTC. Amino acid sequence: CASSDSGTSVGIYGYTF.

The chain couples TRBV7-6 to TRBJ1-6; D is undetermined. V gave up 1 base and J gave up 6 bases, with 13 bases separating them. The CDR3 totals 16 residues. Per germline, CDR1 SGHVS and CDR2 FNYEAQ. The CDR3, as DNA: TGTGCCAGCAGCTTAGGGGGAACGGGTAGTAATTCACCCCTCCACTTT. Protein product: CASSLGGTGSNSPLHF.

The chain links TRBV2 to TRBJ1-2, with D perhaps matching TRBD1 (5 bases). This CDR3 region has 13 residues. Germline lookup yields CDR1 SNHLY and CDR2 FYNNEI. Trimming took 6 bases from V and 8 from J, leaving 16 bases between them. The CDR3 region is CASSEDTYGGYTF. CDR3 nucleotides: TGTGCCAGCAGCGAGGACACTTATGGGGGCTACACCTTC.